These T cell receptor beta chains were read from a single sample in a study of blood T cell repertoires in COVID-19. The repertoire was sequenced with immunoSEQ multiplex PCR; TCRdb's copy has only in-frame clones and lacks some. The sample lists approximately 190,000 clones, roughly four fifths occurring once. The sample taken for sequencing was peripheral blood. Receptors originate from a young man with active or convalescent COVID-19. Each CDR3 is given with its conserved first and last residue. The D gene is left open where the match is weak. Expanded clones are given a class, and other clones once, few, many or no size at all.

abundance: -; v_gene: TRBV28; j_gene: TRBJ1-3; d_gene: TRBD1; CDR3aa: CASSLTGQGSGNTIYF; CDR3nt: TGTGCCAGCAGTTTAACGGGACAGGGGTCTGGAAACACCATATATTTT
abundance: -; v_gene: TRBV27; j_gene: TRBJ2-1; d_gene: TRBD2; CDR3aa: CASSEYSGGAGGEQFF; CDR3nt: TGTGCCAGCAGTGAATATAGCGGGGGGGCGGGTGGAGAGCAGTTCTTC
abundance: -; v_gene: TRBV5-6; j_gene: TRBJ1-1; d_gene: -; CDR3aa: CASRTLGRGNTEAFF; CDR3nt: TGTGCCAGTAGAACTCTAGGGAGGGGGAACACTGAAGCTTTCTTT
abundance: -; v_gene: TRBV11-3; j_gene: TRBJ2-2; d_gene: -; CDR3aa: CASSLSGRELFF; CDR3nt: TGTGCCAGCAGCTTAAGTGGCAGGGAGCTGTTTTTT
abundance: -; v_gene: TRBV28; j_gene: TRBJ1-1; d_gene: TRBD1; CDR3aa: CASSSGQGWGTEAFF; CDR3nt: TGTGCCAGCAGTTCGGGACAGGGTTGGGGCACTGAAGCTTTCTTT
abundance: -; v_gene: TRBV6-5; j_gene: TRBJ1-1; d_gene: TRBD1; CDR3aa: CASSSPGGSLTEAFF; CDR3nt: TGTGCCAGCAGCTCGCCAGGGGGTTCGTTGACTGAAGCTTTCTTT
abundance: -; v_gene: TRBV13; j_gene: TRBJ2-1; d_gene: -; CDR3aa: CASSRRGPNEQFF; CDR3nt: TGTGCCAGCAGCCGCCGGGGTCCCAATGAGCAGTTCTTC
abundance: -; v_gene: TRBV5-1; j_gene: TRBJ1-2; d_gene: -; CDR3aa: CASSSGDTVNYGYTF; CDR3nt: TGCGCCAGCAGCTCCGGGGACACCGTTAACTATGGCTACACCTTC
abundance: -; v_gene: TRBV6-6; j_gene: TRBJ2-5; d_gene: TRBD2; CDR3aa: CASSPATSGSLGPPAVRGGETQYF; CDR3nt: TGTGCCAGCAGTCCCGCGACTAGCGGGTCCCTTGGGCCTCCCGCTGTACGGGGGGGGGAGACCCAGTACTTC
abundance: -; v_gene: TRBV19; j_gene: TRBJ1-1; d_gene: -; CDR3aa: CASRSISPPENTEAFF; CDR3nt: TGTGCCAGTAGGAGCATTAGCCCGCCTGAGAACACTGAAGCTTTCTTT
abundance: -; v_gene: TRBV24-1; j_gene: TRBJ1-5; d_gene: -; CDR3aa: CATSGWAVVPHQPQHF; CDR3nt: TGTGCCACCAGTGGTTGGGCCGTCGTCCCTCATCAGCCCCAGCATTTT
abundance: -; v_gene: TRBV15; j_gene: TRBJ1-3; d_gene: -; CDR3aa: CATSARTVDSGNTIYF; CDR3nt: TGTGCCACCAGCGCACGGACAGTAGACTCTGGAAACACCATATATTTT
abundance: -; v_gene: TRBV28; j_gene: TRBJ2-3; d_gene: TRBD1; CDR3aa: CASRQGGTDTQYF; CDR3nt: TGTGCCAGCAGGCAGGGGGGCACAGATACGCAGTATTTT
abundance: once; v_gene: TRBV30; j_gene: TRBJ1-6; d_gene: TRBD1; CDR3aa: CAWGTGNSPLHF; CDR3nt: TGTGCCTGGGGGACAGGGAATTCACCCCTCCACTTT
abundance: few; v_gene: TRBV5-1; j_gene: TRBJ2-7; d_gene: TRBD2; CDR3aa: CASSLALTSGSERQYF; CDR3nt: TGCGCCAGCAGCTTGGCCTTGACTAGCGGGAGCGAACGGCAGTACTTC
abundance: -; v_gene: TRBV9; j_gene: TRBJ2-1; d_gene: -; CDR3aa: CASSERLTGGGDEQFF; CDR3nt: TGTGCCAGCAGCGAGAGGCTGACGGGGGGCGGGGATGAGCAGTTCTTC
abundance: few; v_gene: TRBV19; j_gene: TRBJ1-2; d_gene: TRBD1; CDR3aa: CASSKGQALYGYTF; CDR3nt: TGTGCCAGTAGTAAAGGACAGGCACTATATGGCTACACCTTC
abundance: -; v_gene: TRBV7-9; j_gene: TRBJ2-7; d_gene: TRBD2; CDR3aa: CASSFGPTKAGYEQYF; CDR3nt: TGTGCCAGCAGCTTCGGACCGACTAAAGCGGGATACGAGCAGTACTTC
abundance: -; v_gene: TRBV5-6; j_gene: TRBJ1-1; d_gene: TRBD1; CDR3aa: CASSGTENTEAFF; CDR3nt: TGTGCCAGCAGCGGGACAGAGAACACTGAAGCTTTCTTT
abundance: -; v_gene: TRBV24-1; j_gene: TRBJ1-2; d_gene: TRBD1; CDR3aa: CATSDSTGGYTF; CDR3nt: TGTGCCACCAGTGACTCGACAGGGGGCTACACCTTC
abundance: -; v_gene: TRBV6-5; j_gene: TRBJ2-6; d_gene: -; CDR3aa: CASSYTGIGANVLTF; CDR3nt: TGTGCCAGCAGTTATACGGGGATCGGGGCCAACGTCCTGACTTTC
abundance: once; v_gene: TRBV19; j_gene: TRBJ1-6; d_gene: TRBD1; CDR3aa: CASSSDRAASPLHF; CDR3nt: TGTGCCAGTAGTAGCGACAGGGCTGCTTCACCCCTCCACTTT
abundance: few; v_gene: TRBV4-1; j_gene: TRBJ1-5; d_gene: TRBD1; CDR3aa: CASSPREGASQPQHF; CDR3nt: TGCGCCAGCAGCCCCCGGGAGGGGGCGAGTCAGCCCCAGCATTTT
abundance: -; v_gene: TRBV6-2/TRBV6-3; j_gene: TRBJ2-1; d_gene: TRBD2; CDR3aa: CASSYGRLAGYNEQFF; CDR3nt: TGTGCCAGCAGTTACGGAAGACTAGCGGGATACAATGAGCAGTTCTTC
abundance: -; v_gene: TRBV5-1; j_gene: TRBJ1-1; d_gene: -; CDR3aa: CASSLTENTEAFF; CDR3nt: TGCGCCAGCAGCTTGACAGAAAACACTGAAGCTTTCTTT
abundance: few; v_gene: TRBV15; j_gene: TRBJ1-1; d_gene: TRBD1; CDR3aa: CATSSDRAGKAFF; CDR3nt: TGTGCCACCAGCAGCGACAGGGCTGGAAAGGCTTTCTTT
abundance: -; v_gene: TRBV27; j_gene: TRBJ1-6; d_gene: TRBD1; CDR3aa: CASRPGQFHSPLHF; CDR3nt: TGTGCCAGCCGCCCGGGACAGTTTCATTCACCCCTCCACTTT
abundance: once; v_gene: TRBV19; j_gene: TRBJ1-1; d_gene: -; CDR3aa: CASSIMAVNTEAFF; CDR3nt: TGTGCCAGTAGTATAATGGCGGTTAACACTGAAGCTTTCTTT
abundance: -; v_gene: TRBV19; j_gene: TRBJ1-5; d_gene: -; CDR3aa: CASSIAVISNQPQHF; CDR3nt: TGTGCCAGTAGTATCGCAGTCATTAGCAATCAGCCCCAGCATTTT
abundance: few; v_gene: TRBV12-3/TRBV12-4; j_gene: TRBJ2-7; d_gene: TRBD1; CDR3aa: CASRRDRDEQYF; CDR3nt: TGTGCCAGCAGACGTGACAGGGACGAGCAGTACTTC
abundance: -; v_gene: TRBV30; j_gene: TRBJ2-2; d_gene: -; CDR3aa: CASRLPGELFF; CDR3nt: TGTGCCTCCCGGTTGCCCGGGGAGCTGTTTTTT
abundance: -; v_gene: TRBV29-1; j_gene: TRBJ2-1; d_gene: TRBD2; CDR3aa: CSVEDQGLAALYNEQFF; CDR3nt: TGCAGCGTTGAAGACCAGGGACTAGCGGCGCTTTACAATGAGCAGTTCTTC
abundance: -; v_gene: TRBV2; j_gene: TRBJ1-6; d_gene: -; CDR3aa: CASTLQPGENSPLHF; CDR3nt: TGTGCCAGCACCCTTCAGCCGGGGGAGAACTCACCCCTCCACTTT
abundance: few; v_gene: TRBV15; j_gene: TRBJ1-2; d_gene: -; CDR3aa: CATSRDFSQGTGYTF; CDR3nt: TGTGCCACCAGCAGAGATTTTTCCCAGGGCACTGGCTACACCTTC
abundance: -; v_gene: TRBV9; j_gene: TRBJ1-5; d_gene: -; CDR3aa: CASSPSGAQPQHF; CDR3nt: TGTGCCAGCAGCCCCAGCGGAGCTCAGCCCCAGCATTTT
abundance: -; v_gene: TRBV7-9; j_gene: TRBJ2-3; d_gene: TRBD2; CDR3aa: CASSAGLAGEDTQYF; CDR3nt: TGTGCCAGCAGCGCGGGACTAGCGGGAGAAGATACGCAGTATTTT
abundance: -; v_gene: TRBV7-3; j_gene: TRBJ2-1; d_gene: -; CDR3aa: CASSLTSNEQFF; CDR3nt: TGTGCCAGCAGCTTAACGAGCAATGAGCAGTTCTTC
abundance: -; v_gene: TRBV9; j_gene: TRBJ2-5; d_gene: TRBD1; CDR3aa: CASSSDPGQQETQYF; CDR3nt: TGTGCCAGCAGCAGCGATCCGGGACAGCAAGAGACCCAGTACTTC
abundance: -; v_gene: TRBV3-1/TRBV3-2; j_gene: TRBJ1-4; d_gene: TRBD1; CDR3aa: CASSQGQGREKLFF; CDR3nt: TGTGCCAGCAGCCAAGGACAGGGGAGGGAAAAACTGTTTTTT